One sample yielded the 9 T cell receptor beta chains listed below, sequenced in a study of T-cell memory formation after mild COVID-19. TCRdb ran MiXCR on the 5' RACE reads and lists one entry per CDR3 protein. The repertoire holds about 190,000 distinct CDR3 sequences, around 30% seen once, with approximately 10% in the top ten. The sequenced sample consisted of PBMCs or a T cell subset sorted from them (not recorded which). The receptors were gathered from an adult woman who had mild COVID-19 (a few samples of this study predate the infection). Cell type and time point are not known.

This clonotype occurred a few times. V gene TRBV20-1 combines with J gene TRBJ2-3; 11 bases are a match to TRBD2. CDR3 length equals 15 residues. V lost 6 bases and J lost 6; bases outside the gene matches: 11. Germline-derived CDR1 and CDR2 are DFQATT and SNEGSKA (reference sequence). The CDR3 DNA is TGCAGTGCCGGGACTAGCGGTCCCCGAGGGGATACGCAGTATTTT. It is translated as CSAGTSGPRGDTQYF.

The chain links TRBV2 to TRBJ1-1; D remains unclear. The CDR3 covers 13 residues. Germline-derived CDR1 and CDR2 are SNHLY and FYNNEI. V shed 6 bases and J shed 10 bases, with 18 bases lying between them. Here the CDR3 DNA reads TGTGCCAGCAGCGAGATGTCTCTATTTTCAGCTTTCTTT. It specifies CASSEMSLFSAFF.

The chain carries TRBV13 and TRBJ1-2; 7 nucleotides align to TRBD1. The CDR3 extends over 14 amino acids. The V and J ends lost 3 bases and 2 bases, in that order; junction bases with no gene match: 3. The V gene's germline CDR1 is PRHDT and CDR2 FYEKMQ (reference sequence). The DNA of the CDR3 is TGTGCCAGCAGCTTCGGGACAGTGAACTATGGCTACACCTTC. The encoded protein is CASSFGTVNYGYTF.

The chain couples TRBV6-5 to TRBJ2-1, with 7 bases matching TRBD1. Trimming took 5 bases from V and 9 from J; bases not matched to a gene: 19. CDR3 length: 17 residues. Germline loops: CDR1 MNHEY, CDR2 SVGAGI. In DNA, the CDR3 is TGTGCCAGCAGTGAGCGACAGGGCCGGGTAATGTTTGGTGAGCAGTTCTTC. This encodes CASSERQGRVMFGEQFF.

This clonotype has a handful of counts. J is TRBJ2-7 and V is TRBV20-1, with TRBD1 as a possible D gene (5 bases). Trimming took off 0 bases at V and 0 bases at J, with 12 bases between the two ends. The CDR3 has 15 residues. CDR1 and CDR2 (germline): DFQATT, SNEGSKA (reference sequence). The CDR3 protein is CSARDQGTGSYEQYF. In DNA form, the CDR3 reads TGCAGTGCTAGAGATCAGGGTACAGGCTCCTACGAGCAGTACTTC.

For the CDR3, the DNA is TGTGCCACCAGCAGAGATCGTCGATCAACAGGGATGGGATGGAACACTGAAGCTTTCTTT. The encoded protein is CATSRDRRSTGMGWNTEAFF. The chain carries TRBV15 and TRBJ1-1, with D possibly TRBD1 on 6 matching bases. Germline V gene lookup returns CDR1 LNHNV and CDR2 YYDKDF (reference sequence). CDR3 length: 20 residues. With 0 bases removed from V and 1 base from J, the gap between germline ends came to 24 bases.

The gene calls are TRBV6-2 or TRBV6-3 and TRBJ2-1; D is possibly TRBD2 (6 bases). The CDR3 covers 17 residues. In germline, CDR1 is MNHEY, CDR2 SVGEGT. The V and J ends lost 0 bases and 9 bases respectively, with 21 bases between them. CDR3 sequence reads: CASSYSVVAVSLVEQFF. The CDR3 DNA is TGTGCCAGCAGTTACTCTGTTGTAGCGGTTTCTCTTGTTGAGCAGTTCTTC.

The rearrangement links TRBV14 to TRBJ1-3; the D is unclear. Between the trimmed V and J ends, which lost 3 bases and 2 bases, there was a span of 8 bases. Germline assignment: CDR1 SGHDN and CDR2 FVKESK. The CDR3 length is 14 residues. The DNA for the CDR3 is TGTGCCAGCAGCCACAAACTTACTGGAAACACCATATATTTT. Its translation is CASSHKLTGNTIYF.

This clonotype was seen more than once but under ten times. V is TRBV7-2 and J is TRBJ2-2; D gene unclear. The CDR3 covers 14 residues. Trimming removed 1 base from V and 7 bases from J, with 10 bases in between. CDR1 SGHTA and CDR2 FQGNSA come from the germline V gene. Here the CDR3 DNA reads TGTGCCAGCAGCTTAGGTTGGGGTGGCGGGGAGCTGTTTTTT. Translation: CASSLGWGGGELFF.